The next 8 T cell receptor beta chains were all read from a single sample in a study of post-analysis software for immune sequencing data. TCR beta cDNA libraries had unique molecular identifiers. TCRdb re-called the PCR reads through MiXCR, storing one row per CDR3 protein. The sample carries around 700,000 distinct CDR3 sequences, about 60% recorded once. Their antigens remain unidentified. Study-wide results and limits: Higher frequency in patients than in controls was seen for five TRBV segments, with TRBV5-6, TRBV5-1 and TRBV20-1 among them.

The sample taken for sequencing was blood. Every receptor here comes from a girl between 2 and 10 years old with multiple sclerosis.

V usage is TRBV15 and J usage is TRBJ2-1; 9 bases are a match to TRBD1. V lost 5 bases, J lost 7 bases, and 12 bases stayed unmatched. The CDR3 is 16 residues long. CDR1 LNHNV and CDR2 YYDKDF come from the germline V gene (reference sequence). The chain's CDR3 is CATSPSRGQGLNEQFF. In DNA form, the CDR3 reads TGTGCCACCAGCCCCTCGCGGGGACAGGGTTTGAATGAGCAGTTCTTC.

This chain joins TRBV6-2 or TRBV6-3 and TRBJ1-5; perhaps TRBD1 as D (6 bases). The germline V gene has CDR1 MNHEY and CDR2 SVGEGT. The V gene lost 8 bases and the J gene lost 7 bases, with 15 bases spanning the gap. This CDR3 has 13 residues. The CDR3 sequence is CASWLGGQQPQHF. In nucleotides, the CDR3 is TGTGCCAGCTGGCTCGGGGGGCAGCAGCCCCAGCATTTT.

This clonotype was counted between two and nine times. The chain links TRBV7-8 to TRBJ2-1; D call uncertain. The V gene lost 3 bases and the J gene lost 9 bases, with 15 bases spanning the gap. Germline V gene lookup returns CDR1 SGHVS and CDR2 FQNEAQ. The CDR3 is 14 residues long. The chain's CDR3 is CASSLRSPRVEQFF. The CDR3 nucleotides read TGTGCCAGCAGCTTGCGGTCACCTAGGGTTGAGCAGTTCTTC. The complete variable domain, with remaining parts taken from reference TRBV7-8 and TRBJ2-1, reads GAGVSQSPRYKVAKRGQDVALRCDPISGHVSLFWYQQALGQGPEFLTYFQNEAQLDKSGLPSDRFFAERPEGSVSTLKIQRTQQEDSAVYLCASSLRSPRVEQFFGPGTRLTVL.

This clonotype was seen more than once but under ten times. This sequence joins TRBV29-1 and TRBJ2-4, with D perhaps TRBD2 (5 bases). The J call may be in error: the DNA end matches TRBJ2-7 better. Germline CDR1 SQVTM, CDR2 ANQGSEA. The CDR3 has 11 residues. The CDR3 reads CSVEGEGEQYF. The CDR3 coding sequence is TGCAGCGTTGAGGGAGAAGGCGAGCAGTACTTC.

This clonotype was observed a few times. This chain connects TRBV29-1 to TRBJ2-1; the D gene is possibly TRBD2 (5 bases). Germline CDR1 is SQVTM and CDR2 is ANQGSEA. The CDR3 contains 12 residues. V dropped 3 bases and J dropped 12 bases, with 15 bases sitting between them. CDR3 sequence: CSVDPRTEGQFF. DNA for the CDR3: TGCAGCGTTGACCCCCGCACAGAGGGGCAGTTCTTC.

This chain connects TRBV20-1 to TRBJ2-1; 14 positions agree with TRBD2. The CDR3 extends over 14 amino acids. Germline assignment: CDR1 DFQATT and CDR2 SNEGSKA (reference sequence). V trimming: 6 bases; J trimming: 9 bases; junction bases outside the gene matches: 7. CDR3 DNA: TGCAGTGCCGTGACTAGCGGGGGGGCCGGTGAGCAGTTCTTC. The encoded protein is CSAVTSGGAGEQFF.

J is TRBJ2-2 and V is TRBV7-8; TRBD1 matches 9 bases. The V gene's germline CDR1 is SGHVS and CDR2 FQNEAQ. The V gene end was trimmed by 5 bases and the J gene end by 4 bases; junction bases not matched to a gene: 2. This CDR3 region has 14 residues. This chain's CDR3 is CASSPDRGTGELFF. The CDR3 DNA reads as TGTGCCAGCAGCCCGGACAGGGGCACCGGGGAGCTGTTTTTT. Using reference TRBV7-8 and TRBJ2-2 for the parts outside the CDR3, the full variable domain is GAGVSQSPRYKVAKRGQDVALRCDPISGHVSLFWYQQALGQGPEFLTYFQNEAQLDKSGLPSDRFFAERPEGSVSTLKIQRTQQEDSAVYLCASSPDRGTGELFFGEGSRLTVL.

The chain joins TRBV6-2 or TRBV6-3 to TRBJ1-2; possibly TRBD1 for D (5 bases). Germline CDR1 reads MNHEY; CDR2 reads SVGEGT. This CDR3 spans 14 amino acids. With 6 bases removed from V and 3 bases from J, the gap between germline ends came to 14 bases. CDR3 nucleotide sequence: TGTGCCAGCAGCCCCAGACAGACCCACTATGGCTACACCTTC. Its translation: CASSPRQTHYGYTF.